The rows below give T cell receptor beta chains drawn from one sample of a study of blood T cell repertoires in COVID-19. Repertoires were generated with immunoSEQ multiplex PCR, while TCRdb's copy carries only in-frame clones and drops some. The sample lists approximately 80,000 clones; roughly 79% were seen once. Source material: peripheral blood. The origin of the receptors is a man aged 80 or over with acute or convalescent COVID-19. Each CDR3 is given with its conserved first and last residue. D genes are given only for firm matches. A row's size may be missing; if present it is once, few, many or a size class.

clone size: .; V gene: TRBV5-8; J gene: TRBJ2-1; D gene: TRBD1; CDR3 DNA: TGTGCCAGCAGCTTGAAGGCCTCAGGGGACAGGTATGAGCAGTTCTTC; CDR3 protein: CASSLKASGDRYEQFF
clone size: .; V gene: TRBV30; J gene: TRBJ1-5; D gene: .; CDR3 DNA: TGTGCCTGGAGTTTGGCAGGGGATCAGCCCCAGCATTTT; CDR3 protein: CAWSLAGDQPQHF
clone size: .; V gene: TRBV5-1; J gene: TRBJ2-1; D gene: TRBD2; CDR3 DNA: TGCGCCAGCAGCTTAAGCGGGAGTTACAATGAGCAGTTCTTC; CDR3 protein: CASSLSGSYNEQFF
clone size: .; V gene: TRBV18; J gene: TRBJ2-7; D gene: TRBD1; CDR3 DNA: TGTGCCAGCTCGGCGGGACAGGGGCAGTACTTC; CDR3 protein: CASSAGQGQYF
clone size: .; V gene: TRBV2; J gene: TRBJ2-7; D gene: TRBD1; CDR3 DNA: TGTGCCATAGGACAGGGGGGAACCTACGAGCAGTACTTC; CDR3 protein: CAIGQGGTYEQYF
clone size: .; V gene: TRBV18; J gene: TRBJ1-1; D gene: .; CDR3 DNA: TGTGCCAGCTCACACGGGGGGAACACTGAAGCTTTCTTT; CDR3 protein: CASSHGGNTEAFF
clone size: .; V gene: TRBV29-1; J gene: TRBJ2-7; D gene: .; CDR3 DNA: TGCAGCGTTTATGACAGTCAGTCAAGGGACTTC; CDR3 protein: CSVYDSQSRDF
clone size: .; V gene: TRBV27; J gene: TRBJ2-7; D gene: .; CDR3 DNA: TGTGCCAGCAGAGAGGCGGGACCCACCTACGAGCAGTACTTC; CDR3 protein: CASREAGPTYEQYF
clone size: .; V gene: TRBV18; J gene: TRBJ1-2; D gene: TRBD1; CDR3 DNA: TGTGCCAGCTCCCCTTGGCCTGCACAGGGGGCTTCCTATGGCTACACCTTC; CDR3 protein: CASSPWPAQGASYGYTF
clone size: .; V gene: TRBV6-6; J gene: TRBJ1-4; D gene: TRBD1; CDR3 DNA: TGTGCCAGCAGTCCAGGGGGGTTGAACACAGGGGTGGAAAAACTGTTTTTT; CDR3 protein: CASSPGGLNTGVEKLFF
clone size: .; V gene: TRBV18; J gene: TRBJ2-3; D gene: .; CDR3 DNA: TGTGCCAGCTCACCACCCGAGGTAGATACGCAGTATTTT; CDR3 protein: CASSPPEVDTQYF
clone size: .; V gene: TRBV5-4; J gene: TRBJ1-6; D gene: .; CDR3 DNA: TGTGCCAGCAGCTTGGCAGGGATTCCTAATTCACCCCTCCACTTT; CDR3 protein: CASSLAGIPNSPLHF
clone size: .; V gene: TRBV7-2; J gene: TRBJ2-6; D gene: .; CDR3 DNA: TGTGCCAGCAGCATCCGGGAGTCTGGGGCCAACGTCCTGACTTTC; CDR3 protein: CASSIRESGANVLTF
clone size: .; V gene: TRBV18; J gene: TRBJ1-1; D gene: TRBD1; CDR3 DNA: TGTGCCAGCTCACCAAGGACTGGACAGGGGAACACTGAAGCTTTCTTT; CDR3 protein: CASSPRTGQGNTEAFF
clone size: .; V gene: TRBV7-8; J gene: TRBJ2-3; D gene: .; CDR3 DNA: TGTGCCAGCAGTTCGGACAGTTCATATACGCAGTATTTT; CDR3 protein: CASSSDSSYTQYF
clone size: few; V gene: TRBV29-1; J gene: TRBJ2-1; D gene: .; CDR3 DNA: TGCAGCGTTGAAGAAACTAGTGGTTACAATGAGCAGTTCTTC; CDR3 protein: CSVEETSGYNEQFF
clone size: once; V gene: TRBV5-1; J gene: TRBJ2-5; D gene: TRBD2; CDR3 DNA: TGCGCCAGCAGCTTGCAGGTCGGGACTACCTACCAAGAGACCCAGTACTTC; CDR3 protein: CASSLQVGTTYQETQYF
clone size: .; V gene: TRBV6-5; J gene: TRBJ1-3; D gene: .; CDR3 DNA: TGTGCCAGCAGGCGACAGCTAGCTGGAAACACCATATATTTT; CDR3 protein: CASRRQLAGNTIYF
clone size: .; V gene: TRBV6-5; J gene: TRBJ2-1; D gene: TRBD2; CDR3 DNA: TGTGCCAGCAGTTCTCTAGCGGGAGGGCGATACAATGAGCAGTTCTTC; CDR3 protein: CASSSLAGGRYNEQFF
clone size: .; V gene: TRBV2; J gene: TRBJ1-6; D gene: .; CDR3 DNA: TGTGCCAGCAGGTACAGGGCCCTAGGGAATAATTCACCCCTCCACTTT; CDR3 protein: CASRYRALGNNSPLHF
clone size: .; V gene: TRBV30; J gene: TRBJ1-2; D gene: TRBD1; CDR3 DNA: TGTGCCTGGAGGACGGGACAGGGATTATATGGCTACACCTTC; CDR3 protein: CAWRTGQGLYGYTF
clone size: .; V gene: TRBV4-2; J gene: TRBJ2-4; D gene: .; CDR3 DNA: TGTGCCAGCAGCCCGCGGCCCAGAAATACCAAAAACATTCAGTACTTC; CDR3 protein: CASSPRPRNTKNIQYF
clone size: .; V gene: TRBV29-1; J gene: TRBJ1-2; D gene: TRBD1; CDR3 DNA: TGCAGCGTGTTGAACCCAGAGCAGGGGGCGCGGGGCTACACCTTC; CDR3 protein: CSVLNPEQGARGYTF
clone size: .; V gene: TRBV6-2/TRBV6-3; J gene: TRBJ1-2; D gene: TRBD1; CDR3 DNA: TGTGCCAGCAGCCACGGGACAGAAAACTATGGCTACACCTTC; CDR3 protein: CASSHGTENYGYTF
clone size: .; V gene: TRBV6-5; J gene: TRBJ2-3; D gene: .; CDR3 DNA: TGTGCCAGCGGTTGGCGGAAGAGCACAGATACGCAGTATTTT; CDR3 protein: CASGWRKSTDTQYF
clone size: .; V gene: TRBV4-1; J gene: TRBJ2-5; D gene: .; CDR3 DNA: TGCGCCAGCAGCCAAGATGCACCGGGCCAAGAGACCCAGTACTTC; CDR3 protein: CASSQDAPGQETQYF
clone size: .; V gene: TRBV5-4; J gene: TRBJ1-2; D gene: TRBD1; CDR3 DNA: TGTGCCAGCAATCCAGGGGGTACTAACTATGGCTACACCTTC; CDR3 protein: CASNPGGTNYGYTF
clone size: .; V gene: TRBV7-2; J gene: TRBJ1-2; D gene: .; CDR3 DNA: TGTGCCAGCAGCTTACAGGGTGTTGGCTACACCTTC; CDR3 protein: CASSLQGVGYTF
clone size: .; V gene: TRBV9; J gene: TRBJ1-5; D gene: .; CDR3 DNA: TGTGCCAGCAGCGCGGGGGGCTACAATCAGCCCCAGCATTTT; CDR3 protein: CASSAGGYNQPQHF
clone size: once; V gene: TRBV3-1/TRBV3-2; J gene: TRBJ2-1; D gene: .; CDR3 DNA: TGTGCCAGCAGCCAAACTAAGAGTTACAATGAGCAGTTCTTC; CDR3 protein: CASSQTKSYNEQFF
clone size: .; V gene: TRBV11-3; J gene: TRBJ2-1; D gene: TRBD2; CDR3 DNA: TGTGCCAGCAGCCCTAGCGGCTACTCTTACAATGAGCAGTTCTTC; CDR3 protein: CASSPSGYSYNEQFF
clone size: .; V gene: TRBV3-1/TRBV3-2; J gene: TRBJ2-2; D gene: .; CDR3 DNA: TGTGCCAGCAGCCAGGGGTGGAGGTCATCCACCGGGGAGCTGTTTTTT; CDR3 protein: CASSQGWRSSTGELFF
clone size: .; V gene: TRBV6-5; J gene: TRBJ2-1; D gene: .; CDR3 DNA: TGTGCCAGCAGTTACTCGAAGAGGCTCCCAGACAATGAGCAGTTCTTC; CDR3 protein: CASSYSKRLPDNEQFF
clone size: .; V gene: TRBV6-6; J gene: TRBJ2-1; D gene: .; CDR3 DNA: TGTGCCAGCGGACGGGACAACGTGAACAATGAGCAGTTCTTC; CDR3 protein: CASGRDNVNNEQFF
clone size: once; V gene: TRBV30; J gene: TRBJ2-7; D gene: TRBD2; CDR3 DNA: TGTGCCTGGAGCGCCGGGACTAGCGGGAGCCCCCGGGCCTTC; CDR3 protein: CAWSAGTSGSPRAF
clone size: few; V gene: TRBV7-8; J gene: TRBJ2-3; D gene: .; CDR3 DNA: TGTGCCAGCAGCGCAACCCAGAATACGCAGTATTTT; CDR3 protein: CASSATQNTQYF
clone size: many; V gene: TRBV18; J gene: TRBJ2-3; D gene: TRBD2; CDR3 DNA: TGTGCCAGCTCACCCGGACTAGCGCGCACAGATACGCAGTATTTT; CDR3 protein: CASSPGLARTDTQYF
clone size: .; V gene: TRBV5-1; J gene: TRBJ1-2; D gene: TRBD1; CDR3 DNA: TGCGCCAGCAGCATAGGGACAGGGAATGGCTACACCTTC; CDR3 protein: CASSIGTGNGYTF
clone size: .; V gene: TRBV7-8; J gene: TRBJ1-1; D gene: TRBD1; CDR3 DNA: TGTGCCAGCAGCTGGGGACAGGGGAACACTGAAGCTTTCTTT; CDR3 protein: CASSWGQGNTEAFF
clone size: once; V gene: TRBV5-4; J gene: TRBJ2-3; D gene: .; CDR3 DNA: TGTGCCAGCAGCTTGTCAGGGGCTGGGACAGATACGCAGTATTTT; CDR3 protein: CASSLSGAGTDTQYF
clone size: .; V gene: TRBV7-2; J gene: TRBJ2-1; D gene: TRBD2; CDR3 DNA: TGTGCCAGCAGCTTAGCGGGACAGGGACTAGCGGGTACCTACAATGAGCAGTTCTTC; CDR3 protein: CASSLAGQGLAGTYNEQFF
clone size: .; V gene: TRBV4-1; J gene: TRBJ1-2; D gene: .; CDR3 DNA: TGCGCCAGCAGCCACTACCAATCCTCCCCGGGGTATGGCTACACCTTC; CDR3 protein: CASSHYQSSPGYGYTF
clone size: .; V gene: TRBV5-1; J gene: TRBJ1-1; D gene: .; CDR3 DNA: TGCGCCAGCAGCCAAACAGGGAATCTGAACACTGAAGCTTTCTTT; CDR3 protein: CASSQTGNLNTEAFF
clone size: .; V gene: TRBV29-1; J gene: TRBJ2-3; D gene: TRBD2; CDR3 DNA: TGCAGCGTTGAAGATACCGATCTAGCGGGAGCCACAGATACGCAGTATTTT; CDR3 protein: CSVEDTDLAGATDTQYF
clone size: .; V gene: TRBV7-9; J gene: TRBJ2-2; D gene: .; CDR3 DNA: TGTGCCAGCAGCCAACGACGGGACAACGTAGGGGAGCTGTTTTTT; CDR3 protein: CASSQRRDNVGELFF
clone size: few; V gene: TRBV19; J gene: TRBJ1-5; D gene: .; CDR3 DNA: TGTGCCAGTACCGATGGACGGGGGATCAGCAATCAGCCCCAGCATTTT; CDR3 protein: CASTDGRGISNQPQHF
clone size: .; V gene: TRBV5-4; J gene: TRBJ2-7; D gene: TRBD1; CDR3 DNA: TGTGCCAGCAGCTCAGGGGGCCCCTCCTACGAGCAGTACTTC; CDR3 protein: CASSSGGPSYEQYF
clone size: .; V gene: TRBV6-4; J gene: TRBJ2-1; D gene: .; CDR3 DNA: TGTGCCAGCAGCCAGGAGCTGGAGGATGAGCAGTTCTTC; CDR3 protein: CASSQELEDEQFF
clone size: .; V gene: TRBV6-6; J gene: TRBJ2-7; D gene: TRBD1; CDR3 DNA: TGTGCCAGCAGTTCGACAGGGGACGAGCAGTACTTC; CDR3 protein: CASSSTGDEQYF
clone size: .; V gene: TRBV12-3/TRBV12-4; J gene: TRBJ1-6; D gene: .; CDR3 DNA: TGTGCCAGCAGTCTCCTCGGGAATTCACCCCTCCACTTT; CDR3 protein: CASSLLGNSPLHF